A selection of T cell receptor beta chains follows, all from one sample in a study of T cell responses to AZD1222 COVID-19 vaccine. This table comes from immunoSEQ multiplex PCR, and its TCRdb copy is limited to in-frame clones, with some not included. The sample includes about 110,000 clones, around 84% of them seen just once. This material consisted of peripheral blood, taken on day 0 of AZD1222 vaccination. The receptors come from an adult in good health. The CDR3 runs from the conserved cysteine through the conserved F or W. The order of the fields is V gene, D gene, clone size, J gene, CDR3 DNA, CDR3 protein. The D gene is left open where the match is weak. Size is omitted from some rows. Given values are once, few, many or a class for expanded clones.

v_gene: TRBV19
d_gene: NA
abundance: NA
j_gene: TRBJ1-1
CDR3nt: TGTGCCAGTATGCTGACAGGGAACACTGAAGCTTTCTTT
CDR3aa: CASMLTGNTEAFF

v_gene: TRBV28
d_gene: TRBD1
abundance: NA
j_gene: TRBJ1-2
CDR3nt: TGTGCCAGCAGTTTATGGGGGACAGGGGCCAACTATGGCTACACCTTC
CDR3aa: CASSLWGTGANYGYTF

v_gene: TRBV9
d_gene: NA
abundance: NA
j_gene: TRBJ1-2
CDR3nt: TGTGCCAGCAGCGTAGTTGGGGCTGGTGGCTACACCTTC
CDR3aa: CASSVVGAGGYTF

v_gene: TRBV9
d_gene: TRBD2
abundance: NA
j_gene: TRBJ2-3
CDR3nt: TGTGCCAGCAGCCCCCGACTAGCGCGCTTGGCGGAAGATACGCAGTATTTT
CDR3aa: CASSPRLARLAEDTQYF

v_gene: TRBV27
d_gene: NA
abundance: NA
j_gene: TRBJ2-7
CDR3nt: TGTGCCAGCAGTACACTCGGGAAGAGCTACGAGCAGTACTTC
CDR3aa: CASSTLGKSYEQYF

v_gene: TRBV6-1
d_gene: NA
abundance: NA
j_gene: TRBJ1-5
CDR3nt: TGTGCCAGCAGTTCAGGGGCCCCAAATCAGCCCCAGCATTTT
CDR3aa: CASSSGAPNQPQHF

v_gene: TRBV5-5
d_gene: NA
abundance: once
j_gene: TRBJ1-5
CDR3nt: TGTGCCAGCAGCGGGGACGGGTATAGCAATCAGCCCCAGCATTTT
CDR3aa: CASSGDGYSNQPQHF

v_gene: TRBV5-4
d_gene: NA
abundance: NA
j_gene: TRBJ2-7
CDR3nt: TGTGCCAGCAGCTTGGACAGAGCTATGCAGTACTTC
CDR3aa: CASSLDRAMQYF

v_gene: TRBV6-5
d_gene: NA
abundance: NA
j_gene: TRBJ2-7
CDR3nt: TGTGCCAGCAGTTACTTAGGAGCATCCTACGAGCAGTACTTC
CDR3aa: CASSYLGASYEQYF

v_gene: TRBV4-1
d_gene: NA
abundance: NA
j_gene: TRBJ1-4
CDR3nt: TGCGCCAGCAGCCTCACAGGAGTTGCAACTAATGAAAAACTGTTTTTT
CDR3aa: CASSLTGVATNEKLFF

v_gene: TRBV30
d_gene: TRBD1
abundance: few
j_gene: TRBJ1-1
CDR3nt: TGTGCCTGGAAGCCCGGGACAGGGAACACTGAAGCTTTCTTT
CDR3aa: CAWKPGTGNTEAFF

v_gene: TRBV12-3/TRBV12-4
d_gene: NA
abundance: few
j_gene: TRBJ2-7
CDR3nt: TGTGCCAGCAGTTTACGGGCCTTCTACGAGCAGTACTTC
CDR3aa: CASSLRAFYEQYF

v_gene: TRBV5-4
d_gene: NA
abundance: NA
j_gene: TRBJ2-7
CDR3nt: TGTGCCAGCAGCTTGGTTCCCGGCAGCTACGAGCAGTACTTC
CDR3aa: CASSLVPGSYEQYF

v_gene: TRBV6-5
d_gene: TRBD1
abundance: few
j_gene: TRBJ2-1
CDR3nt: TGTGCCAGCAGGGCGGACAGGGTCCCTGTCGATGAGCAGTTCTTC
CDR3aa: CASRADRVPVDEQFF

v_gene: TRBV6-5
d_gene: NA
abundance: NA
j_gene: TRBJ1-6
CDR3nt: TGTGCCAGCAGAGGAGGTGGGGCGGGTAATTCACCCCTCCACTTT
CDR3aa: CASRGGGAGNSPLHF

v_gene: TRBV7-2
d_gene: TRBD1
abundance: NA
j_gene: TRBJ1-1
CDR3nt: TGTGCCAGCAGCTTTGGGGACAGGGGGCCCCCCATGAACACTGAAGCTTTCTTT
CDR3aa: CASSFGDRGPPMNTEAFF

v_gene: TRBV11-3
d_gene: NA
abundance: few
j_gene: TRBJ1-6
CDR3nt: TGTGCCAGCAGCTTAGGGGCTGAGGCACCCCTCCACTTT
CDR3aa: CASSLGAEAPLHF

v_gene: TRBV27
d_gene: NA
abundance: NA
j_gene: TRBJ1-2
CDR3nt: TGTGCCAGCAGCCGAGAAGGGGGGGTCTATGGCTACACCTTC
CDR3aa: CASSREGGVYGYTF

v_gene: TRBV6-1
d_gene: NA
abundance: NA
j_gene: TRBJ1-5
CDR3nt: TGTGCCAGCAGTGATATAAGGGATCGTCAGCCCCAGCATTTT
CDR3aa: CASSDIRDRQPQHF

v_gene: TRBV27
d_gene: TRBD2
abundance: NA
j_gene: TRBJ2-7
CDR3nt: TGTGCCAGCAGTTTATGGCGGGGGTACGAGCAGTACTTC
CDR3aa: CASSLWRGYEQYF

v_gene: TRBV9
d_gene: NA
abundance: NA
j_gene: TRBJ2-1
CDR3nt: TGTGCCAGCAGCGTGGTCGGGTCCTACAATGAGCAGTTCTTC
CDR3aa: CASSVVGSYNEQFF

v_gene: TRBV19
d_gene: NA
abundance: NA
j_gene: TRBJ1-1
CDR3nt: TGTGCCACCAAACAGGGCACTGAAGCTTTCTTT
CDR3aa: CATKQGTEAFF

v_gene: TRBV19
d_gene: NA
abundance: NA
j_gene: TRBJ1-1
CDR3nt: TGTGCCACCCAGTCCCAGCCGAACACTGAAGCTTTCTTT
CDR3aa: CATQSQPNTEAFF

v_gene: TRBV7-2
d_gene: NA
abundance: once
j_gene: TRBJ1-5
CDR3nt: TGTGCCAGCAGCTTAAGCGCGGATCAGCCCCAGCATTTT
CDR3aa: CASSLSADQPQHF

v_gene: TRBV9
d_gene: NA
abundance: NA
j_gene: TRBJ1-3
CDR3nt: TGTGCCAGCAGCTCCGGCGGGGGAAACACCATATATTTT
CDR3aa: CASSSGGGNTIYF

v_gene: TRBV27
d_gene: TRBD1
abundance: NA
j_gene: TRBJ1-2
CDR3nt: TGTGCCAGCAGTCCCGGGACAGGGGGCGCCTATGGCTACACCTTC
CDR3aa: CASSPGTGGAYGYTF

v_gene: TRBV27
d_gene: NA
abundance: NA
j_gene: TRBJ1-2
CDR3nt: TGTGCCAGCAGTTTAGGTAGGGGACAAACGACGAATGGCTACACCTTC
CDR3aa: CASSLGRGQTTNGYTF

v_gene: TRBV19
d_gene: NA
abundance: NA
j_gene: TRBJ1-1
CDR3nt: TGTGCCAGTAATATGGTACAACGCCCTGAAGCTTTCTTT
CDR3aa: CASNMVQRPEAFF

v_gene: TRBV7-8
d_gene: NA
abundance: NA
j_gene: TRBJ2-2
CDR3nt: TGTGCCAGCAGCTTAGAATTGGGTCCGGCCGGGGAGCTGTTTTTT
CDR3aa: CASSLELGPAGELFF

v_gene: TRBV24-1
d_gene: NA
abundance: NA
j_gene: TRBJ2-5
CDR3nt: TGTGCCACCAGTGACCCAAGTGGGACCCAGTACTTC
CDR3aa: CATSDPSGTQYF

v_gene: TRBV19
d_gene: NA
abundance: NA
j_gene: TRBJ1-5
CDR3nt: TGTGCCAGTAGTCCTAGTAGGCAGCCCCAGCATTTT
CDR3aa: CASSPSRQPQHF

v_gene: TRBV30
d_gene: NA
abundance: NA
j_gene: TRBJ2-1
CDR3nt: TGTGCCTGGAGCCCTACAGGGAATGAGCAGTTCTTC
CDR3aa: CAWSPTGNEQFF

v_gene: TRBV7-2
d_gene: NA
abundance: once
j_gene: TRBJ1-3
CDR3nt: TGTGCCAGCAGCTTTTTTGGGGGTAGGAACACCATATATTTT
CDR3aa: CASSFFGGRNTIYF

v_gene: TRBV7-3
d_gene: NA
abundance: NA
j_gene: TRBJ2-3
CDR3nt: TGTGCCAGCAGCTGGAGCGGATCCACAGATACGCAGTATTTT
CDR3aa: CASSWSGSTDTQYF

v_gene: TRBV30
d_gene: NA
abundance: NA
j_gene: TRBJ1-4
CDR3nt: TGTGCCTGGAGCCTCGACGGGGGTGAAAAACTGTTTTTT
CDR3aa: CAWSLDGGEKLFF

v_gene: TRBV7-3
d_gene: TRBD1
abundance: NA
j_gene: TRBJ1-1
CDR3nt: TGTGCCAGCAGCTCACCCCGGACAGGCACTGAAGCTTTCTTT
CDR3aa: CASSSPRTGTEAFF

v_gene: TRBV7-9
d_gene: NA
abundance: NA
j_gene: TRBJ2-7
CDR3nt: TGTGCCAGCAGCTTAGCTCACGAGCAGTACTTC
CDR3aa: CASSLAHEQYF

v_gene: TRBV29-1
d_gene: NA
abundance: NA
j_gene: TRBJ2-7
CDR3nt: TGCAGCGTTGCCGATGGGGGGCAGTACTTC
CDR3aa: CSVADGGQYF

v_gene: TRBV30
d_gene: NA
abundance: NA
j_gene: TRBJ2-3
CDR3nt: TGTGCCTGGAGTCCCCCTGCTCGCACAGATACGCAGTATTTT
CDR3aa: CAWSPPARTDTQYF

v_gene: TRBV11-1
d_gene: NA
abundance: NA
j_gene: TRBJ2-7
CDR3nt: TGTGCCAGCAGCATTCTCCGGGGTCCCTACGAGCAGTACTTC
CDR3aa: CASSILRGPYEQYF

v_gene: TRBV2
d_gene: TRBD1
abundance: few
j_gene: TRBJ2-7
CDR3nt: TGTGCCAGCAGTGGAGAGGCGCGGGACAGGGGGCACTTC
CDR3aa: CASSGEARDRGHF

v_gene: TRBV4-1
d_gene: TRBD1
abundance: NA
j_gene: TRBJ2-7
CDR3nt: TGCGCCAGCAGCCAGACAGGGACCCTACGGGAGCAGTACTTC
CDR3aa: CASSQTGTLREQYF

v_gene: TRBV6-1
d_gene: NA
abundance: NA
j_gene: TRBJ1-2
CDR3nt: TGTGCCAGCAGTGAAGGGGGATTAGTTGCGCTCAACTATGGCTACACCTTC
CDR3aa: CASSEGGLVALNYGYTF